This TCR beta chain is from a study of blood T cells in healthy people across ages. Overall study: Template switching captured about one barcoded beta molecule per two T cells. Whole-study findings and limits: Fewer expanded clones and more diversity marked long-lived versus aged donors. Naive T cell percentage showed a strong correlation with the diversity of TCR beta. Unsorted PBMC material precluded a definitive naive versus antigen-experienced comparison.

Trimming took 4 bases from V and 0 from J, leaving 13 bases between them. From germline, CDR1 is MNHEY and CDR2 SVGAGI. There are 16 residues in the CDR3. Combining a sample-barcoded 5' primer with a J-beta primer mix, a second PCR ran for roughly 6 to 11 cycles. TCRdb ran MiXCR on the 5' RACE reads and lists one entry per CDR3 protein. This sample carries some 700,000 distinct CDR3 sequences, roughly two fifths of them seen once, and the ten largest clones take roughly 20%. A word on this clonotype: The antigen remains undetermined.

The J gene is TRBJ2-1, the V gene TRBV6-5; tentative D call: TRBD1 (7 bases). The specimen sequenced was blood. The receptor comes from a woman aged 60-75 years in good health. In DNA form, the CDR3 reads TGTGCCAGCAGTTCCGCGGGACAGCGCTCCTACAATGAGCAGTTCTTC. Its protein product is CASSSAGQRSYNEQFF.